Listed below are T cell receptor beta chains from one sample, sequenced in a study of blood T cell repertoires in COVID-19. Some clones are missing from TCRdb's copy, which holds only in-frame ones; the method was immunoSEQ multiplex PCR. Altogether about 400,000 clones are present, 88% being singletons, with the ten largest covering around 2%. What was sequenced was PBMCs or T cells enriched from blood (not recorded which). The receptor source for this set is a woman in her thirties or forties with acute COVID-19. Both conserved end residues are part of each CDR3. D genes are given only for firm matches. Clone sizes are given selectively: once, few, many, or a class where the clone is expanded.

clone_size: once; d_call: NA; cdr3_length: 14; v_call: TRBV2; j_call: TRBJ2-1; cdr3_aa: CASSVRDSYNEQFF; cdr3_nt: TGTGCCAGCAGTGTCCGGGACTCATACAATGAGCAGTTCTTC
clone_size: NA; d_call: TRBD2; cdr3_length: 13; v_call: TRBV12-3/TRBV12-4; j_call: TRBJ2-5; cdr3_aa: CASRTSGQETQYF; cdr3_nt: TGTGCCAGCAGAACTAGCGGCCAAGAGACCCAGTACTTC
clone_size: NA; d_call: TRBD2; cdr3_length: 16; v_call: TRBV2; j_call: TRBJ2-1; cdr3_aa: CASSAKRGKNYNEQFF; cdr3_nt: TGTGCCAGCAGTGCCAAGCGGGGGAAGAACTACAATGAGCAGTTCTTC
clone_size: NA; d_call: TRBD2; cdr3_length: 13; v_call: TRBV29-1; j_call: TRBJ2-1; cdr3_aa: CSVELPGGNEQFF; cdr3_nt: TGCAGCGTTGAACTTCCGGGGGGCAATGAGCAGTTCTTC
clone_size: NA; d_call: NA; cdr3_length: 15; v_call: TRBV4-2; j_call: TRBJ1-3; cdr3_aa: CASSPRTVSENTIYF; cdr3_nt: TGTGCCAGCAGCCCGAGGACAGTATCGGAAAACACCATATATTTT
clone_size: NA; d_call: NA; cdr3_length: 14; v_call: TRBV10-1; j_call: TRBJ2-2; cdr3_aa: CASSGGRGTGELFF; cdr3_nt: TGCGCCAGCAGTGGGGGCAGGGGAACCGGGGAGCTGTTTTTT
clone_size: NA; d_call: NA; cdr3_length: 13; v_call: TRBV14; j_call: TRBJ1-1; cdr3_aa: CASSQVDGGEAFF; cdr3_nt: TGTGCCAGCAGCCAAGTGGACGGGGGGGAAGCTTTCTTT
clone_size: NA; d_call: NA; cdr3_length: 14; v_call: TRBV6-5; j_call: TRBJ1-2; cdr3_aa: CASKMTDKNYGYTF; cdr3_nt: TGTGCCAGCAAAATGACAGACAAGAACTATGGCTACACCTTC
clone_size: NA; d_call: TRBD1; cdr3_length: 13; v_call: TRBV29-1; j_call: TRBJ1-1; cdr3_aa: CSVDGQARAEAFF; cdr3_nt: TGCAGCGTCGACGGACAGGCTAGGGCTGAAGCTTTCTTT
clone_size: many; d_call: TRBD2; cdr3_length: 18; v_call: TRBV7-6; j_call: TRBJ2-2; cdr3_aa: CASSLVGGGAITSGELFF; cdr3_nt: TGTGCCAGCAGCTTAGTAGGCGGGGGGGCGATTACCTCCGGGGAGCTGTTTTTT
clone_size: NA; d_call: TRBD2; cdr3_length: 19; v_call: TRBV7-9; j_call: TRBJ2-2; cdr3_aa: CASSLPGLAGATYTGELFF; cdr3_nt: TGTGCCAGCAGCTTACCGGGACTAGCGGGGGCCACCTACACCGGGGAGCTGTTTTTT
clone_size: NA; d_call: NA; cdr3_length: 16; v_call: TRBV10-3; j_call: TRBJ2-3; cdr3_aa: CATSRDPSPSTDTQYF; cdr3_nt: TGTGCCACCTCCCGAGATCCGTCGCCCTCAACAGATACGCAGTATTTT
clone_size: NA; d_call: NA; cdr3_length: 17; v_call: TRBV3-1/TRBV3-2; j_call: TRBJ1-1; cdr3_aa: CASSQEVSLATDTEAFF; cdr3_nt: TGTGCCAGCAGCCAAGAAGTTAGCTTGGCCACGGACACTGAAGCTTTCTTT
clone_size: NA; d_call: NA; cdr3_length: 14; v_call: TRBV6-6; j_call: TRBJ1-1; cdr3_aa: CASDNRQGGAEAFF; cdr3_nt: TGTGCCAGCGACAATCGCCAGGGAGGGGCTGAAGCTTTCTTT
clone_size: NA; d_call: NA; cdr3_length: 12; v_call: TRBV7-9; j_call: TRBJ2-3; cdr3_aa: CASSLRTDTQYF; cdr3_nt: TGTGCCAGCAGCCTACGTACAGATACGCAGTATTTT
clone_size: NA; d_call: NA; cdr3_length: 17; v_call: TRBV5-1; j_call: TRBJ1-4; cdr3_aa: CASSLPENSATNEKLFF; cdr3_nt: TGCGCCAGCAGCTTGCCCGAAAACAGTGCAACTAATGAAAAACTGTTTTTT
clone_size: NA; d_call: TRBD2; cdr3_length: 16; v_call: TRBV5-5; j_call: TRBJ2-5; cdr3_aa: CASSLQLAGARGPQYF; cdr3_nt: TGTGCCAGCAGCCTCCAACTAGCGGGGGCCCGGGGGCCCCAGTACTTC
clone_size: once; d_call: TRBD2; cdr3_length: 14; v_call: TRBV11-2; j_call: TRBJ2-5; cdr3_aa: CASRNSGGEETQYF; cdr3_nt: TGTGCCAGCAGAAATAGCGGGGGGGAAGAGACCCAGTACTTC
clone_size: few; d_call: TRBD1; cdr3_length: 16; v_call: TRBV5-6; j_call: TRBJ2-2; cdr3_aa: CASSLGTGALTGELFF; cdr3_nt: TGTGCCAGCAGCTTGGGGACAGGAGCCCTCACCGGGGAGCTGTTTTTT
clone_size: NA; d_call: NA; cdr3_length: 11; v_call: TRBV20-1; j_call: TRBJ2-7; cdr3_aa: CSARHSYEQYF; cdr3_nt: TGCAGTGCTAGACACAGCTACGAGCAGTACTTC
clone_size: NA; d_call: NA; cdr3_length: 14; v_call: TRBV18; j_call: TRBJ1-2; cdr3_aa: CASSPLSGNEGYTF; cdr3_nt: TGTGCCAGCTCACCTCTGTCGGGGAACGAGGGCTACACCTTC
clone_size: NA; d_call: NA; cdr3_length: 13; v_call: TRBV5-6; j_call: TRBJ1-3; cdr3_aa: CASSLELRNTIYF; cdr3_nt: TGTGCCAGCAGCTTAGAGCTGCGAAACACCATATATTTT
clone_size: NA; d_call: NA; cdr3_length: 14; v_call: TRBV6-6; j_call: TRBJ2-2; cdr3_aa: CASNPGQNTGELFF; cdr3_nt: TGTGCCAGCAACCCGGGACAGAACACCGGGGAGCTGTTTTTT
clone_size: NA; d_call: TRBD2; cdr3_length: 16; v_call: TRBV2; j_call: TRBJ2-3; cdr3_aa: CASSRTSGPDTDTQYF; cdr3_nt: TGTGCCAGCAGTAGGACTAGCGGGCCAGACACAGATACGCAGTATTTT
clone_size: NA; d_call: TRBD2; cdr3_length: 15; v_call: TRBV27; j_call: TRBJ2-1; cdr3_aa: CASRLRGGAYNEQFF; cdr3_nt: TGTGCCAGCAGGCTGCGGGGGGGGGCCTACAATGAGCAGTTCTTC
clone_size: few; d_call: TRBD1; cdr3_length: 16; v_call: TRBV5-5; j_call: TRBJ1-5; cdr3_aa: CASSFGDRGLHQPQHF; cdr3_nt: TGTGCCAGCAGTTTTGGGGACAGGGGACTTCATCAGCCCCAGCATTTT
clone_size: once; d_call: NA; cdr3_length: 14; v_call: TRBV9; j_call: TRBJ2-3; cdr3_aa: CASSVVPVTDTQYF; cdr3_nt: TGTGCCAGCAGCGTAGTACCAGTCACAGATACGCAGTATTTT
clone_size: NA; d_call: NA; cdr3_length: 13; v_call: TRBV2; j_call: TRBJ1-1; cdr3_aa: CASSVRDNTEAFF; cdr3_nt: TGTGCCAGCAGTGTTCGGGATAACACTGAAGCTTTCTTT
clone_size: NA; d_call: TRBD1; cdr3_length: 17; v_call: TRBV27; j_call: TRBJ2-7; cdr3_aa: CASSLLPGTANSYEQYF; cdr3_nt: TGTGCCAGCAGTCTTCTACCCGGGACAGCTAACTCCTACGAGCAGTACTTC
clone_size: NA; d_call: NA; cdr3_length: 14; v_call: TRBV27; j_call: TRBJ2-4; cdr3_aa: CASSSPGSVNIQYF; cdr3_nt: TGTGCCAGCAGTTCCCCAGGGTCTGTAAACATTCAGTACTTC
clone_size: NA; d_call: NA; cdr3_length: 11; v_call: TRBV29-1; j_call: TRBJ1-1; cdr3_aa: CSAGVNTEAFF; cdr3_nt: TGCAGCGCAGGAGTGAACACTGAAGCTTTCTTT
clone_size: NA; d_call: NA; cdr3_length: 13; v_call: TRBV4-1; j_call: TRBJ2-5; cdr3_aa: CASSQVGLETQYF; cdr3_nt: TGCGCCAGCAGCCAAGTTGGGCTTGAGACCCAGTACTTC
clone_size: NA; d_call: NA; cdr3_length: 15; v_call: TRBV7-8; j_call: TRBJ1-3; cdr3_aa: CASSEEGASGNTIYF; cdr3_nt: TGTGCCAGCAGCGAAGAAGGAGCTTCTGGAAACACCATATATTTT
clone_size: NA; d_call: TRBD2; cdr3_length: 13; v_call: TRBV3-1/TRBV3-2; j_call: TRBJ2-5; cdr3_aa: CASVSSGQETQYF; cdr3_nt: TGTGCCAGCGTTTCTAGCGGCCAAGAGACCCAGTACTTC
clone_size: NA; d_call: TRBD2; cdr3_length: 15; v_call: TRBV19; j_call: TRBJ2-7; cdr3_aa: CASSTSGGASYEQYF; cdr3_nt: TGTGCCAGTAGTACGAGCGGGGGGGCATCCTACGAGCAGTACTTC
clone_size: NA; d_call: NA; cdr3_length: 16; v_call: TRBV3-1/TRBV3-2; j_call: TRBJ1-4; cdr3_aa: CASSRNAAATNEKLFF; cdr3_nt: TGTGCCAGCAGCCGAAACGCGGCTGCAACTAATGAAAAACTGTTTTTT
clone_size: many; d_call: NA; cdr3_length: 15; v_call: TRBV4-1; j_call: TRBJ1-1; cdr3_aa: CASSQEGGRNTEAFF; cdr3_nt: TGCGCCAGCAGCCAAGAAGGTGGGAGGAACACTGAAGCTTTCTTT
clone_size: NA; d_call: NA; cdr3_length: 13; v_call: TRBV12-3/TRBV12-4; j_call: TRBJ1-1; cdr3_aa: CASSLHTNTEAFF; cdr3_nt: TGTGCCAGCAGTTTACACACGAACACTGAAGCTTTCTTT
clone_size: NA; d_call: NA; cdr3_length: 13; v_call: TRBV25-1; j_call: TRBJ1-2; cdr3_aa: CASSSGIGYGYTF; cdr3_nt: TGTGCCAGCAGCTCAGGGATAGGGTATGGCTACACCTTC
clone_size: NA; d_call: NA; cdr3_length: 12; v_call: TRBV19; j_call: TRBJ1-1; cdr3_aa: CASSKTTTEAFF; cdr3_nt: TGTGCCAGTAGTAAAACAACCACTGAAGCTTTCTTT
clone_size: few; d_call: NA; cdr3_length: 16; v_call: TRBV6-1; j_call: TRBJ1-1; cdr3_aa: CASSEASTRPNTEAFF; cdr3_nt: TGTGCCAGCAGTGAAGCCTCGACAAGGCCAAACACTGAAGCTTTCTTT
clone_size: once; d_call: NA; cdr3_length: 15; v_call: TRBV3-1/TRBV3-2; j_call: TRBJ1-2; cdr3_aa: CASSQVTGTPYGYTF; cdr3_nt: TGTGCCAGCAGCCAAGTAACCGGGACACCGTATGGCTACACCTTC
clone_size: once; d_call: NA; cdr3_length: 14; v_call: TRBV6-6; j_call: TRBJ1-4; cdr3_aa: CASRPSGEVEKLFF; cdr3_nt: TGTGCCAGCAGACCCAGCGGGGAGGTTGAAAAACTGTTTTTT
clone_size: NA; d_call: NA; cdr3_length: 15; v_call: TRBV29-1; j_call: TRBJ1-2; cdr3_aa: CSVVLYGAGSYGYTF; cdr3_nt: TGCAGCGTTGTACTATACGGCGCAGGGTCCTATGGCTACACCTTC